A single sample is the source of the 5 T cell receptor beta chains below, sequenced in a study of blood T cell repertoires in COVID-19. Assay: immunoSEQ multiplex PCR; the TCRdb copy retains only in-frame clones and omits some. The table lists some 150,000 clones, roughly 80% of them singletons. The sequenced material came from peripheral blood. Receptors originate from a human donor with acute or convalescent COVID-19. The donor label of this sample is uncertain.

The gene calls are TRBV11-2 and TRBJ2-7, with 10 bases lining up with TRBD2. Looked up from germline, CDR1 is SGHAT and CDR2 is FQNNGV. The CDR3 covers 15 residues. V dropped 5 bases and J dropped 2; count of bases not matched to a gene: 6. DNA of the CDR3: TGTGCCAGCAGCCGGACTAGCGGACAAACCTACGAGCAGTACTTC. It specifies CASSRTSGQTYEQYF.

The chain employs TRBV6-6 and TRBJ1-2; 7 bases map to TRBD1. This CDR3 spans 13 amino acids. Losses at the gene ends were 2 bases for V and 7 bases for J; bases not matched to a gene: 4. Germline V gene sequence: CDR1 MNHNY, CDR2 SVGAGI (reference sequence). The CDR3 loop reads CASSYPGGTGYTF. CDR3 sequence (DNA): TGTGCCAGCAGTTACCCAGGGGGTACTGGCTACACCTTC.

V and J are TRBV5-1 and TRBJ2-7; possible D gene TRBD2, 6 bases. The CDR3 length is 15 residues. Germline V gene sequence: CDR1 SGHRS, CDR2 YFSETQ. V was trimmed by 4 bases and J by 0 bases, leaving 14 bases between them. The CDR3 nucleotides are TGCGCCAGCAGCGGGGCGGGGACCTACTCCTACGAGCAGTACTTC. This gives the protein CASSGAGTYSYEQYF.

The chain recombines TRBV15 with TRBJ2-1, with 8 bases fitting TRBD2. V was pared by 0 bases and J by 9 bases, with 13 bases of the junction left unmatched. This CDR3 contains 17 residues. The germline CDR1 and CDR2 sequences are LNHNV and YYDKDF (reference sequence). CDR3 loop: CATSRDLVGGAQVEQFF. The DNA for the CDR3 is TGTGCCACCAGCAGAGATCTGGTCGGGGGGGCGCAGGTTGAGCAGTTCTTC.

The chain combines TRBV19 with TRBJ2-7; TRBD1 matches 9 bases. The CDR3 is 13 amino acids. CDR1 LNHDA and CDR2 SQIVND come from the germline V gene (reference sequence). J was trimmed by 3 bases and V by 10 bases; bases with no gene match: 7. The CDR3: CATRDRDFYEQYF. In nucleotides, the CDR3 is TGTGCCACACGGGACAGGGATTTCTACGAGCAGTACTTC.